The 12 T cell receptor beta chains reported below all come from one sample, sequenced in a study of blood T cell repertoires in COVID-19. Here immunoSEQ multiplex PCR was the method, and the copy in TCRdb shows in-frame clones only, minus some. The sample gives under 200,000 clones, 80% to 90% of which show up once; around 2.6% is in the top ten. Sequencing was performed on peripheral blood. These receptor sequences come from a middle-aged man with active or convalescent COVID-19.

V gene TRBV6-2 or TRBV6-3 combines with J gene TRBJ2-3; perhaps TRBD2 as D (6 bases). This CDR3 comprises 15 residues. The V and J ends lost 5 bases and 0 bases respectively, with 12 bases between them. CDR1 is MNHEY and CDR2 is SVGEGT in the germline V gene. The CDR3 nucleotides read TGTGCCAGCAGTCCGTACGGGACTAGCACAGATACGCAGTATTTT. Translating gives CASSPYGTSTDTQYF.

The genes are TRBV3-1 (or the pseudogene TRBV3-2) and TRBJ1-1; D is possibly TRBD1 (6 bases). V was trimmed by 1 base and J by 7 bases, leaving 13 bases between them. The germline V gene encodes CDR1 LGHDT and CDR2 YNNKEL (reference sequence). The CDR3 consists of 14 residues. CDR3 nucleotides: TGTGCCAGCAGCCAAGGTAGGGGGTTCGGTGAAGCTTTCTTT. This sequence encodes CASSQGRGFGEAFF.

The chain combines TRBV6-5 with TRBJ1-6, with D tentatively TRBD1 (6 bases). CDR3 length equals 13 residues. Trimming took off 5 bases at V and 10 bases at J, with 12 bases between the two ends. Germline V gene lookup returns CDR1 MNHEY and CDR2 SVGAGI. Written as DNA, the CDR3 is TGTGCCAGCAGTCTGGCAGGGGACTCACCCCTCCACTTT. It translates to CASSLAGDSPLHF.

The genes are TRBV5-1 and TRBJ1-1; D is unclear. Trimming shortened V by 7 bases and J by 1 base, and 14 bases separated the two germline ends. Germline-derived CDR1 and CDR2 are SGHRS and YFSETQ. This CDR3 has 14 amino acids. CDR3 in DNA: TGCGCCAGCCATGCCACACAAACGAACACTGAAGCTTTCTTT. Its translation: CASHATQTNTEAFF.

This CDR3 reads CASSQDRGGPQHF. CDR3 DNA sequence: TGCGCCAGCAGCCAAGATCGTGGAGGGCCCCAGCATTTT. The rearrangement uses TRBV4-3 and TRBJ1-5, with D uncertain. Trimming pared 0 bases from V and 9 bases from J, leaving 9 bases between. The CDR3 is 13 amino acids. CDR1 LGHNA and CDR2 YSLEER come from the germline V gene.

The chain links TRBV3-1 (or the pseudogene TRBV3-2) to TRBJ2-7, with TRBD1 matching over 8 bases. This CDR3 comprises 15 residues. Per the germline V gene, CDR1 is LGHDT and CDR2 is YNNKEL (reference sequence). V dropped 1 base and J dropped 3; count of bases not matched to a gene: 5. The CDR3 is CASSQGQGKGYEQYF. The CDR3 coding sequence is TGTGCCAGCAGCCAAGGACAGGGGAAGGGCTACGAGCAGTACTTC.

The chain joins TRBV12-3 or TRBV12-4 to TRBJ1-1; D uncertain. V lost 5 bases, J lost 7 bases, and 11 bases lay in between. The length of the CDR3 is 12 residues. CDR3 in amino acids: CASSPNWFEAFF. The CDR3 region has the DNA TGTGCCAGCAGTCCCAACTGGTTTGAAGCTTTCTTT.

This clone has just one count. The chain employs TRBV9 and TRBJ1-3; TRBD1 aligns across 9 bases. CDR1 is SGDLS and CDR2 is YYNGEE in the germline V gene. Losses at the gene ends were 4 bases for V and 0 bases for J; bases not matched to a gene: 14. The CDR3 is made up of 19 amino acids. Here the CDR3 DNA reads TGTGCCAGCAGCCCTCGCACCGGGACAGGGTTGTCCTCTGGAAACACCATATATTTT. Amino acid sequence: CASSPRTGTGLSSGNTIYF.

CDR3 sequence reads: CASSSIDLRGNGYTF. CDR3 DNA sequence: TGTGCCAGCAGCTCAATAGACCTAAGGGGAAATGGCTACACCTTC. This chain joins TRBV7-9 and TRBJ1-2, with a possible D match to TRBD1 (5 bases). CDR1 SEHNR and CDR2 FQNEAQ come from the germline V gene (reference sequence). The V end lost 4 bases, the J end lost 6 bases, and 18 bases lay between the germline ends. The CDR3 contains 15 residues.

The genes are TRBV30 and TRBJ1-4; D remains ambiguous. This CDR3 has 12 amino acids. The V end was cut by 3 bases, the J end by 7 bases, with 9 bases between. The germline V gene has CDR1 GTSNPN and CDR2 SVGIG (reference sequence). CDR3 bases: TGTGCCTGGAGACACCGGAGTGAAAAACTGTTTTTT. The encoded protein is CAWRHRSEKLFF.

In this sample, this clone turned up once. Its ends do not fully match the called genes, so a read error is possible. V gene TRBV7-7 combines with J gene TRBJ2-1, with a possible D match to TRBD1 (8 bases). The CDR3 sequence is 14 residues long. Germline lookup yields CDR1 SSHAT and CDR2 FNYEAQ (reference sequence). The CDR3 coding sequence is TGTGCTAGCAGCTTATTAACAGGGGGGGATGAGCAGTTCTTC. It codes for CASSLLTGGDEQFF.

CDR3 nucleotides: TGTGCCAGTAGTATAGGACAGGGGGTTCGAAATCAGCCCCAGCATTTT. Encoded protein: CASSIGQGVRNQPQHF. The V gene is TRBV19, the J gene TRBJ1-5; 9 nucleotides agree with TRBD1. CDR1 LNHDA and CDR2 SQIVND come from the germline V gene (reference sequence). The CDR3 has 16 amino acids. V lost 1 base and J lost 4; bases outside the gene matches: 5.